Listed below are T cell receptor beta chains from one sample, sequenced in a study of identical twins. TCRdb itself ran the 5' RACE reads through MiXCR, one entry per CDR3 protein. The sample records about 530,000 distinct CDR3 sequences, around 22% being singletons. Another study also made use of these data, one on yellow fever vaccine responses in identical twins.

The sample comprised CD4+ T cells sorted from blood. The receptor source for this set is a woman younger than 35 in good health. The CDR3 runs from the conserved cysteine through the conserved F or W. D genes are given only for firm matches. The listing skips clone size in some rows; elsewhere it reads once, few, many or a size class.

NA	NA	TRBV6-5	TRBJ1-4	CASSLRRQNEKLFF	TGTGCCAGCAGTTTGAGGAGACAAAATGAAAAACTGTTTTTT
few	TRBD1	TRBV14	TRBJ1-1	CASSQDRLTGEAFF	TGTGCCAGCAGCCAAGATAGGTTGACAGGGGAAGCTTTCTTT
NA	NA	TRBV11-2	TRBJ2-7	CASSLEVGTGSYEQYF	TGTGCCAGCAGCTTAGAGGTGGGGACCGGCTCCTACGAGCAGTACTTC
few	TRBD2	TRBV5-5	TRBJ2-3	CASSPNRLAGGSDTQYF	TGTGCCAGCAGCCCAAACCGACTAGCGGGGGGGTCCGATACGCAGTATTTT
NA	NA	TRBV11-3	TRBJ2-7	CASSVRELSYEQYF	TGTGCCAGCAGCGTCCGGGAGCTAAGCTACGAGCAGTACTTC
NA	TRBD2	TRBV12-3/TRBV12-4	TRBJ2-3	CASSKGLPTDTQYF	TGTGCCAGCAGTAAGGGACTACCCACAGATACGCAGTATTTT
NA	NA	TRBV20-1	TRBJ2-2	CSASTTNTGELFF	TGCAGTGCTTCAACTACGAACACCGGGGAGCTGTTTTTT
few	NA	TRBV6-1	TRBJ2-7	CASSIRGAIYYEQYF	TGTGCCAGCAGCATTAGGGGGGCTATCTACTACGAGCAGTACTTC
NA	NA	TRBV7-6	TRBJ2-3	CASSTYGGPTDTQYF	TGTGCCAGCAGCACCTACGGGGGGCCCACAGATACGCAGTATTTT
few	TRBD2	TRBV20-1	TRBJ2-3	CSARLAGIDTQYF	TGCAGTGCTAGACTAGCGGGAATAGATACGCAGTATTTT
few	NA	TRBV10-3	TRBJ2-2	CAISPAGGPTTGELFF	TGTGCCATCAGCCCGGCCGGGGGGCCGACCACCGGGGAGCTGTTTTTT
NA	NA	TRBV12-3/TRBV12-4	TRBJ2-2	CASSFGRRTGELFF	TGTGCCAGCAGCTTTGGGCGAAGGACCGGGGAGCTGTTTTTT
NA	TRBD1	TRBV6-2/TRBV6-3	TRBJ1-4	CASTDRGRANEKLFF	TGTGCCAGCACCGACAGGGGAAGGGCTAATGAAAAACTGTTTTTT
NA	TRBD1	TRBV10-3	TRBJ1-2	CAISADRDLPRGYTF	TGTGCCATCAGTGCGGACAGGGACCTACCTAGAGGCTACACCTTC
few	NA	TRBV20-1	TRBJ2-7	CSARDGTTHYEQYF	TGCAGTGCTAGAGATGGCACTACCCACTACGAGCAGTACTTC